This T cell receptor beta chain emerged from a study of a mutant IDH1 vaccine in newly diagnosed glioma. Study-wide context: The treated population exhibited a male proportion of about 62%, a female proportion of about 38%, and a mean age of around 40 years.

Time point in this sample: week 35, safety follow-up. One vaccine dose held 300 ug of mutant IDH1 20-mer peptide and came with topical imiquimod. Astrocytomas found in donors were new, WHO grade 3 or 4, IDH1-mutant and ATRX-lost. Germline V gene lookup returns CDR1 SGHRS and CDR2 YFSETQ. Trimming cost V 0 bases and J 1 base, with 13 bases left between them. This CDR3 has 16 residues. The table lists this clone with a few counts. No antigen is known for it. Data came from immunoSEQ multiplex PCR; TCRdb stores just in-frame clones and leaves some out. The sample has some 61,000 clones, 84% seen once. This sample comprised PBMCs, obtained from a glioma patient whose treatment included an IDH1 peptide vaccine. The rearrangement joins TRBV5-1 to TRBJ1-1, with a possible D match to TRBD1 (5 bases). This receptor was identified in a young man with glioma. The chain's CDR3 is CASSLAWAGPNTEAFF. The CDR3 DNA sequence: TGCGCCAGCAGCTTGGCGTGGGCAGGGCCGAACACTGAAGCTTTCTTT.